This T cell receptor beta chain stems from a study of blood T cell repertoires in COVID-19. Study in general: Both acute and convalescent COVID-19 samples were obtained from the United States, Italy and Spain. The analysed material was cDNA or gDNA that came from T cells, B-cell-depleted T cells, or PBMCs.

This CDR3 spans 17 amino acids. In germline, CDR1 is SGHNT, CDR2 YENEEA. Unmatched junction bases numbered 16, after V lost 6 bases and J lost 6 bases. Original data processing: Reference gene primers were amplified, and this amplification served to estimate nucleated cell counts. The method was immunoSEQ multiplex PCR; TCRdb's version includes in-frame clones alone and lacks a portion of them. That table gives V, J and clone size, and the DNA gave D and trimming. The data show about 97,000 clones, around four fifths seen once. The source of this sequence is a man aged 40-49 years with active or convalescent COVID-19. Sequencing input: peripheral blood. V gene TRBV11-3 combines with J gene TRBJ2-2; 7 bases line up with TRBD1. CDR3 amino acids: CASSPDRARGTAGELFF. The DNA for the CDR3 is TGTGCCAGCAGTCCCGACAGGGCCCGGGGTACCGCCGGGGAGCTGTTTTTT.